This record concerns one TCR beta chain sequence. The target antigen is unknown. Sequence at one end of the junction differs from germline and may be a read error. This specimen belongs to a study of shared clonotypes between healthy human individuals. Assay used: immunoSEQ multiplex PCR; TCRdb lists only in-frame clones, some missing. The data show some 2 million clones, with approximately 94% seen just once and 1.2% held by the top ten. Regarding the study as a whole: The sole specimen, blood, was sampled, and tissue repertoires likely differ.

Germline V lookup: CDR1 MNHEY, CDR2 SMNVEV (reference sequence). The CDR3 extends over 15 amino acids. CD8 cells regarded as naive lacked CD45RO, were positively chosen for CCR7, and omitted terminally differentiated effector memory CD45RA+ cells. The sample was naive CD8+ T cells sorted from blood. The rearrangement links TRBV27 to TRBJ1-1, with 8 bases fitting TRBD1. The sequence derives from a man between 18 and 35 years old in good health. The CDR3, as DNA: TGTGCCAGCAGTGTATCAGGGGGCGCGAGCACTGAAGCTTTCTTT. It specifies CASSVSGGASTEAFF.